This TCR beta chain was captured by sequencing in a study of T-cell memory formation after mild COVID-19. Study results and caveats: Among CD4+ contracting clones, most were CM and EM, and CD8+ ones EMRA. What remained unconfirmed was the SARS-CoV-2 specificity of second-wave clones peaking on day 37. CD4+ bias marked clones expanding day 15 to 37, unlike balanced contracting clones. The appearance of some responding clones in pre-infection memory suggested that cross-reactive memory joined.

V lost 6 bases to trimming and J lost 8 bases, with 20 bases between them. There are 15 residues in the CDR3. In TCRdb, the 5' RACE reads were re-called with MiXCR into one record per CDR3 protein. The sample has 250,000 to 350,000 distinct CDR3 sequences, just under 20% seen once. This clonotype was counted a few times. Its antigen is currently unknown. The chain recombines TRBV12-3 or TRBV12-4 with TRBJ1-5; the D is unclear. The sequence was collected from a man younger than 35 who had mild COVID-19 (a few samples of this study predate the infection). Cell type and time point are not known. The sequencing input was PBMCs or a T cell subset sorted from them (not recorded which). CDR3 sequence: CASSPDGVGGEPQHF. DNA for the CDR3: TGTGCCAGCAGCCCCGACGGGGTGGGTGGTGAGCCCCAGCATTTT.